This T cell receptor (beta chain) was documented in a study of shared clonotypes between healthy human individuals. Study-wide points: The sole specimen, blood, was sampled, and tissue repertoires likely differ. At large depth, rarefaction still showed sorted-subset sequencing to be incomplete.

Notes on this clone: What it binds is not known.

Produced via immunoSEQ multiplex PCR; TCRdb's table is partial and in-frame only. This sample has roughly 2 million clones, with 90% to 97% found just once. CD4+ cells yielded CD45RA+ naive and CD45RA-negative memory subsets. The receptor comes from a man between 18 and 35 years old in good health. Sequenced input: naive CD4+ T cells sorted from blood. The subset was: CD45RA+ positively selected.

CDR3 bases: TGTGCCAGCAGCTGGGGGGCCACCACCGGGGAGCTGTTTTTT. It translates to CASSWGATTGELFF. The chain combines TRBV5-8 with TRBJ2-2, with D perhaps given as TRBD1 or TRBD2 (6 bases each). The CDR3 extends over 14 amino acids. Germline values: CDR1 SGHTS, CDR2 YDEGEE. The V gene lost 3 bases and the J gene lost 4 bases, with 10 bases spanning the gap.